The 2 T cell receptor beta chains below were found in one sample sequenced in a study of metastatic and nonmetastatic thyroid tumors. Thyroid surgery took place with no prior treatment in any patient. TCRdb re-analyzed the PCR reads using MiXCR. The data hold roughly 9,900 clones, with around 30% observed a single time. Sequenced material: tumor tissue. The receptors shown here come from a male donor with papillary thyroid cancer or a benign thyroid nodule (not recorded which). Some clones in this sample may be carry-over from other donors' samples.

This clone showed up many times. A read error may explain this, as a much larger clone is one base away. V usage is TRBV24-1 and J usage is TRBJ2-3; D is perhaps TRBD2 (6 bases). The CDR3 has 15 amino acids. CDR1 is KGHDR, CDR2 SFDVKD, per germline. This CDR3 is CATSDRRRGTDAQYF. For the CDR3, the DNA is TGTGCCACCAGTGATCGACGGAGGGGTACAGATGCGCAGTATTTT.

V is TRBV20-1 and J is TRBJ2-7; D is undetermined. This CDR3 has 13 amino acids. Germline V gene sequence: CDR1 DFQATT, CDR2 SNEGSKA (reference sequence). The V end lost 6 bases, the J end lost 3 bases, and 15 bases lay between the germline ends. The CDR3 nucleotides read TGCAGTGCAACTGCTCCTACGATCTACGAGCAGTACTTC. Its protein product is CSATAPTIYEQYF.